Below are 10 T cell receptor beta chains sequenced from a single sample in a study of shared clonotypes between healthy human individuals (dated by TCRdb to 2020 to 2021). Libraries were prepared through the immunoSEQ multiplex PCR assay. Entries here come from immuneACCESS through TCRdb and include only in-frame sequences with V and J called. Some clones fail to appear in such tables; in the studies checked, an unresolved V gene covers under half of the shortfall, and the cause of the remainder is unknown. The sample table contains around 610,000 clones; only one count was recorded for approximately 96% of them. Clones ranked in the top ten supply roughly 0.1% of the sample. For the CD8 naive samples, CD45RO-negative cells were positively selected for CCR7, yielding a CD45RA+CCR7+ population from which TemRA cells were excluded. The sample comprised naive CD8+ T cells sorted from blood. Explained via the paper, the cell subset or site label denotes: CD45RA+CCR7+. The receptors shown here come from a woman aged 25 to 39 in good health.

This chain joins TRBV19 and TRBJ2-7; TRBD2 matches at 9 bases. The V segment lost 3 bases and the J segment 3 bases; nucleotides outside the gene matches: 6. Germline CDR1 reads LNHDA; CDR2 reads SQIVND (reference sequence). The CDR3 runs 15 residues. The CDR3 DNA follows: TGTGCCAGTAGTATGGGCGGGGGGGATTTCTACGAGCAGTACTTC. Its protein is CASSMGGGDFYEQYF.

The genes are TRBV7-8 and TRBJ2-5; D not resolved. From germline, CDR1 is SGHVS and CDR2 FQNEAQ. The length of the CDR3 is 13 residues. V lost 3 bases and J 4 bases, leaving 9 bases between the germline ends. The CDR3 DNA is TGTGCCAGCAGCTTGGTTGGGATAGAGACCCAGTACTTC. This sequence encodes CASSLVGIETQYF. The whole variable domain, filled in from reference TRBV7-8 and TRBJ2-5, reads GAGVSQSPRYKVAKRGQDVALRCDPISGHVSLFWYQQALGQGPEFLTYFQNEAQLDKSGLPSDRFFAERPEGSVSTLKIQRTQQEDSAVYLCASSLVGIETQYFGPGTRLLVL.

This clone has a single count. V gene TRBV5-4 combines with J gene TRBJ2-7; D is undetermined. Germline V gene lookup returns CDR1 SGHNT and CDR2 YYREEE (reference sequence). This CDR3 comprises 14 residues. Trimming took off 3 bases at V and 7 bases at J, with 17 bases between the two ends. The CDR3 DNA reads TGTGCCAGCAGCTGGCAGGAGAGGCCGTGGGAGCAGTACTTC. Protein: CASSWQERPWEQYF.

This chain connects TRBV7-3 to TRBJ2-1; 10 bases agree with TRBD2. The J segment lost 8 bases and the V segment lost 3 bases, leaving 7 bases of the junction unmatched. This CDR3 has 15 amino acids. Germline V gene sequence: CDR1 SGHTA, CDR2 FQGTGA. CDR3 nucleotides: TGTGCCAGCAGCTTTGCTAGCGGGAGTTTGTATGAGCAGTTCTTC. This encodes CASSFASGSLYEQFF.

The chain links TRBV27 to TRBJ2-1; D might be TRBD1 (6 bases). The CDR3 is made up of 16 amino acids. Germline-derived CDR1 and CDR2 are MNHEY and SMNVEV (reference sequence). Trimming took off 2 bases at V and 0 bases at J, with 11 bases between the two ends. The CDR3 sequence is CASSLKGVSSYNEQFF. DNA for the CDR3: TGTGCCAGCAGTTTAAAGGGGGTGAGCTCCTACAATGAGCAGTTCTTC.

The chain joins TRBV11-3 to TRBJ1-1; D remains unclear. The V end lost 0 bases, the J end lost 8 bases, and 7 bases lay between the germline ends. The CDR3 is 12 residues long. Germline V gene data show CDR1 as SGHNT and CDR2 as YENEEA. In DNA, the CDR3 is TGTGCCAGCAGCTTAGATGGGAGAGAAGCTTTCTTT. Residues: CASSLDGREAFF.

Regarding this clone: Other DNA sequences from this sample encode an identical CDR3 as well. The chain employs TRBV7-8 and TRBJ2-7; D unresolved. V lost 1 base to trimming and J lost 3 bases, with 4 bases between them. CDR3 length: 12 amino acids. Germline V gene data show CDR1 as SGHVS and CDR2 as FQNEAQ. In DNA form, the CDR3 reads TGTGCCAGCAGCTTAGGGGACTACGAGCAGTACTTC. As protein: CASSLGDYEQYF.

The chain employs TRBV5-8 and TRBJ2-7, with a weak D call TRBD1 (6 bases). The CDR3 extends over 16 amino acids. The germline gives CDR1 SGHTS, CDR2 YDEGEE. V lost 4 bases to trimming and J lost 1 base, with 18 bases between them. CDR3 bases: TGTGCCAGCAGCCCCGGACAGTACAAAGGGTCCTACGAGCAGTACTTC. This translates into CASSPGQYKGSYEQYF.

The rearrangement uses TRBV6-1 and TRBJ1-1; TRBD1 is a possible D gene (6 bases). V was cut by 0 bases and J by 1 base, with 18 bases left in between. Germline CDR1 reads MNHNS; CDR2 reads SASEGT. The CDR3 is made up of 18 amino acids. CDR3 region: CASSEAWDKGWGNTEAFF. CDR3 bases: TGTGCCAGCAGTGAAGCGTGGGACAAGGGTTGGGGGAACACTGAAGCTTTCTTT.

A word on this clone: Different DNA sequences within this sample yield the same CDR3. V and J are TRBV27 and TRBJ2-7; D ambiguous. V lost 3 bases and J lost 0, with 9 bases in between. From germline, CDR1 is MNHEY and CDR2 SMNVEV (reference sequence). The CDR3 consists of 14 residues. In DNA form, the CDR3 reads TGTGCCAGCAGTTTGTCCCCATCCTCCTACGAGCAGTACTTC. Translated, it gives CASSLSPSSYEQYF.